The rows below give T cell receptor beta chains drawn from one sample of a study of blood T cell repertoires in COVID-19. Sequencing used immunoSEQ multiplex PCR; TCRdb keeps in-frame clones, though not all of them. The profile shows 100,000 to 150,000 clones, about 80% of them singletons. The sample comprised peripheral blood. These TCRs come from a man aged 35 to 55 with active or convalescent COVID-19. Both conserved end residues are part of each CDR3. A D gene is named only where the DNA matches it firmly. Part of the rows lack a size; the others show once, few, many or a class for expanded clones.

len: 13; d_gene: -; abundance: -; v_gene: TRBV11-2; j_gene: TRBJ2-7; CDR3aa: CASSLIEGSEQYF; CDR3nt: TGTGCCAGCAGCTTAATTGAAGGGAGCGAGCAGTACTTC
len: 15; d_gene: -; abundance: -; v_gene: TRBV4-3; j_gene: TRBJ2-7; CDR3aa: CASSQDRAYPGEQYF; CDR3nt: TGCGCCAGCAGCCAAGATCGGGCTTATCCGGGGGAGCAGTACTTC
len: 19; d_gene: TRBD1; abundance: -; v_gene: TRBV18; j_gene: TRBJ2-1; CDR3aa: CASSPAVETGGGFYNEQFF; CDR3nt: TGTGCCAGCTCACCCGCCGTCGAAACAGGGGGCGGATTTTACAATGAGCAGTTCTTC
len: 14; d_gene: -; abundance: -; v_gene: TRBV5-8; j_gene: TRBJ2-7; CDR3aa: CASSLARSSKKQYF; CDR3nt: TGTGCCAGCAGCTTGGCCCGAAGTTCTAAAAAGCAGTACTTC
len: 14; d_gene: -; abundance: -; v_gene: TRBV28; j_gene: TRBJ2-7; CDR3aa: CASSLRDTPKAQYF; CDR3nt: TGTGCCAGCAGTTTACGCGACACACCGAAGGCTCAGTACTTC
len: 16; d_gene: -; abundance: -; v_gene: TRBV6-6; j_gene: TRBJ1-3; CDR3aa: CASSYGAPRSGNTIYF; CDR3nt: TGTGCCAGCAGTTACGGGGCGCCCAGGTCTGGAAACACCATATATTTT
len: 16; d_gene: TRBD2; abundance: -; v_gene: TRBV27; j_gene: TRBJ2-7; CDR3aa: CASSPIKGGSPYEQYF; CDR3nt: TGTGCCAGCAGTCCGATTAAAGGCGGGAGTCCCTACGAGCAGTACTTC
len: 13; d_gene: -; abundance: -; v_gene: TRBV9; j_gene: TRBJ1-2; CDR3aa: CASSDHSGAGYTF; CDR3nt: TGTGCCAGCAGCGACCATAGTGGGGCTGGCTACACCTTC
len: 14; d_gene: -; abundance: -; v_gene: TRBV6-6; j_gene: TRBJ1-5; CDR3aa: CASSYSESNQPQHF; CDR3nt: TGTGCCAGCAGTTACTCCGAGAGCAATCAGCCCCAGCATTTT
len: 14; d_gene: TRBD2; abundance: -; v_gene: TRBV5-4; j_gene: TRBJ2-2; CDR3aa: CASSPGTSDGELFF; CDR3nt: TGTGCCAGCAGCCCCGGGACTAGCGACGGGGAGCTGTTTTTT
len: 15; d_gene: TRBD1; abundance: many; v_gene: TRBV30; j_gene: TRBJ2-7; CDR3aa: CAWSGHRDRPYEQYF; CDR3nt: TGTGCCTGGAGTGGACACCGGGACAGGCCGTACGAGCAGTACTTC
len: 14; d_gene: TRBD1; abundance: -; v_gene: TRBV19; j_gene: TRBJ2-5; CDR3aa: CASSPRGQDKTQYF; CDR3nt: TGTGCCAGTAGTCCTAGGGGACAGGATAAGACCCAGTACTTC
len: 13; d_gene: TRBD2; abundance: -; v_gene: TRBV2; j_gene: TRBJ2-1; CDR3aa: CARGTSGRNEQFF; CDR3nt: TGTGCCAGAGGGACTAGCGGGAGAAATGAGCAGTTCTTC
len: 13; d_gene: TRBD2; abundance: -; v_gene: TRBV7-8; j_gene: TRBJ2-3; CDR3aa: CASAGGLTDTQYF; CDR3nt: TGTGCCAGTGCGGGGGGCCTCACAGATACGCAGTATTTT
len: 14; d_gene: TRBD2; abundance: many; v_gene: TRBV7-2; j_gene: TRBJ2-7; CDR3aa: CASSAGTSAYEQYF; CDR3nt: TGTGCCAGCAGTGCCGGGACTAGCGCGTACGAGCAGTACTTC
len: 15; d_gene: TRBD1; abundance: -; v_gene: TRBV19; j_gene: TRBJ1-1; CDR3aa: CASSIGTGVNTEAFF; CDR3nt: TGTGCCAGTAGTATAGGGACAGGGGTGAACACTGAAGCTTTCTTT
len: 12; d_gene: -; abundance: -; v_gene: TRBV7-9; j_gene: TRBJ1-1; CDR3aa: CASSFDGPEAFF; CDR3nt: TGTGCCAGCAGCTTTGATGGGCCTGAAGCTTTCTTT
len: 13; d_gene: -; abundance: few; v_gene: TRBV18; j_gene: TRBJ2-5; CDR3aa: CASSSGDQETQYF; CDR3nt: TGTGCCAGCTCCTCGGGGGATCAAGAGACCCAGTACTTC
len: 15; d_gene: -; abundance: -; v_gene: TRBV6-5; j_gene: TRBJ1-4; CDR3aa: CASSLLGGDNEKLFF; CDR3nt: TGTGCCAGCAGCTTGTTGGGGGGAGATAATGAAAAACTGTTTTTT
len: 12; d_gene: TRBD1; abundance: few; v_gene: TRBV12-3/TRBV12-4; j_gene: TRBJ1-1; CDR3aa: CASSPQGARAFF; CDR3nt: TGTGCCAGCAGTCCGCAGGGGGCTCGAGCTTTCTTT
len: 13; d_gene: -; abundance: -; v_gene: TRBV5-4; j_gene: TRBJ1-4; CDR3aa: CASSLGRREKLFF; CDR3nt: TGTGCCAGCAGCTTGGGGAGGAGGGAAAAACTGTTTTTT
len: 15; d_gene: -; abundance: once; v_gene: TRBV28; j_gene: TRBJ1-2; CDR3aa: CASSPLQEFRYGYTF; CDR3nt: TGTGCCAGCAGTCCGTTACAGGAATTTCGCTATGGCTACACCTTC
len: 15; d_gene: TRBD1; abundance: -; v_gene: TRBV2; j_gene: TRBJ1-5; CDR3aa: CASSQGAQGNQPQHF; CDR3nt: TGTGCCAGCAGTCAGGGGGCGCAGGGCAATCAGCCCCAGCATTTT
len: 14; d_gene: TRBD1; abundance: -; v_gene: TRBV7-3; j_gene: TRBJ1-1; CDR3aa: CASSRGQAGAEAFF; CDR3nt: TGTGCCAGCAGCCGGGGACAGGCGGGGGCTGAAGCTTTCTTT